The 14 T cell receptor beta chains in this list originate from one sample, sequenced in a study of regulatory T cells in long-lasting Graves disease. Specified time point: newly diagnosed GD, antithyroid drugs for less than 3 months. Construction of the TCR library relied on RNA isolated from PBMCs. Libraries of TCR beta came from iRepertoire HTBI primers plus Arm-PCR of CDR3 regions. TCRdb used MiXCR to reprocess the multiplex PCR reads, holding one entry per CDR3 protein. The sample yields around 250,000 distinct CDR3 sequences, over 20% seen once. The sample consisted of peripheral blood mononuclear cells (PBMCs), taken at new diagnosis, from a patient treated with antithyroid drugs. The source is a female donor with Graves disease.

The V gene is TRBV18, the J gene TRBJ2-1; TRBD2 matches 7 bases. V lost 4 bases to trimming and J lost 3 bases; unmatched junction nucleotides: 12. Per germline, CDR1 KGHSH and CDR2 LQKENI. CDR3 length equals 17 residues. CDR3 DNA sequence: TGTGCCAGCTCACGACGGGGGGATGGCATAATCTACAATGAGCAGTTCTTC. Amino acids: CASSRRGDGIIYNEQFF.

A remark on this clonotype: This likely traces to a read error, being one base from a far larger clone. V and J are TRBV7-3 and TRBJ2-1; unclear D gene. With the DNA end fitting TRBJ2-5 better, the J assignment may be wrong. The CDR3 runs to 15 residues. Per germline, CDR1 SGHTA and CDR2 FQGTGA. CDR3 amino acids: CASSLGLGFRETQYF. For the CDR3, the DNA is TGTGCCAGCAGCCTAGGCCTTGGCTTCCGAGAGACCCAGTACTTC.

The chain recombines TRBV6-4 with TRBJ2-7; D possibly corresponds to TRBD1 (5 bases). CDR1 is MRHNA, CDR2 SNTAGT, per germline. The CDR3 has 11 residues. CDR3 loop: CPPREEMEQYF. The CDR3 DNA reads as TGTCCCCCCAGGGAAGAAATGGAGCAGTACTTC.

This clonotype has ten or more counts. The CDR3 DNA reads as TGCGCCAGCAGCTGGGAAGGGTCCTACGAGCAGTACTTC. Amino acids: CASSWEGSYEQYF. This sequence joins TRBV5-1 and TRBJ2-7; D gene uncertain. Germline lookup yields CDR1 SGHRS and CDR2 YFSETQ. V shed 3 bases and J shed 1 base, with 8 bases lying between them. CDR3 size: 13 residues.

This clonotype was found many times. A read error may account for a junction end that differs from germline. V and J are TRBV11-1 and TRBJ2-7, with 9 bases identical to TRBD2. CDR1 and CDR2 (germline): SGHAT, FQDESV (reference sequence). This CDR3 contains 15 residues. The CDR3 is CASSQATSGSYEQYF. The CDR3 nucleotides read TGCGCCAGCAGCCAGGCGACTAGCGGCTCCTACGAGCAGTACTTC.

This clonotype has a count of ten or more. V gene TRBV4-3 combines with J gene TRBJ2-7; D is possibly TRBD1 or TRBD2 (5 bases each). Germline-derived CDR1 and CDR2 are LGHNA and YSLEER. The CDR3 totals 14 residues. V lost 3 bases and J lost 3, with 12 bases in between. The CDR3, as DNA: TGCGCCAGCAGCCAGGCACGGGGCTTCTACGAGCAGTACTTC. As protein: CASSQARGFYEQYF.

The table lists this clonotype with many counts. The chain joins TRBV3-1 to TRBJ1-2; the match to TRBD1 covers 8 bases. The J segment lost 7 bases and the V segment lost 4 bases, leaving 14 bases of the junction unmatched. Germline values: CDR1 LGHDT, CDR2 YNNKEL (reference sequence). CDR3 length: 16 amino acids. CDR3 in DNA: TGTGCCAGCAGCCTATCAGGGGACAGGTACGGAGCTGGCTACACCTTC. Translating gives CASSLSGDRYGAGYTF.

In this sample, this clonotype turned up many times. The chain couples TRBV28 to TRBJ1-4; 9 positions match TRBD1. This CDR3 contains 16 residues. With V trimmed by 5 bases and J by 6 bases, 10 bases remained unmatched. In germline, CDR1 is MDHEN, CDR2 SYDVKM. Here the CDR3 DNA reads TGTGCCAGCAGTCCGATCCCCAGGACAGGGGATGAAAAACTGTTTTTT. As protein: CASSPIPRTGDEKLFF. The full variable domain, its missing parts supplied by reference TRBV28 and TRBJ1-4, is DVKVTQSSRYLVKRTGEKVFLECVQDMDHENMFWYRQDPGLGLRLIYFSYDVKMKEKGDIPEGYSVSREKKERFSLILESASTNQTSMYLCASSPIPRTGDEKLFFGSGTQLSVL.

This clonotype was counted ten times or more. V gene TRBV5-8 combines with J gene TRBJ1-2, with D perhaps matching TRBD1 (5 bases). This CDR3 is 15 amino acids long. CDR1 and CDR2 (germline): SGHTS, YDEGEE. Trimming took 4 bases from V and 1 from J, leaving 14 bases between them. Here the CDR3 DNA reads TGTGCCAGCAGCCGGGTCGGCAGGGATAACTATGGCTACACCTTC. Translation: CASSRVGRDNYGYTF.

This clonotype occurred many times. The chain joins TRBV20-1 to TRBJ2-4; D is unclear. The ends were cut back, 6 bases at V and 0 bases at J, with 9 bases in the middle. CDR3 length: 13 amino acids. Germline assignment: CDR1 DFQATT and CDR2 SNEGSKA (reference sequence). CDR3 nucleotide sequence: TGCAGTGCGAGTGGGCTAGCCAAAAACATTCAGTACTTC. This translates into CSASGLAKNIQYF.

This clonotype was recorded many times. The rearrangement links TRBV5-5 to TRBJ2-7; D is uncertain. This CDR3 is built from 14 residues. V lost 6 bases to trimming and J lost 3 bases, with 16 bases between them. CDR1 and CDR2 from the germline V gene are SGHKS and YYEKEE (reference sequence). This chain's CDR3 is CASTKYVSGYEQYF. For the CDR3, the DNA is TGTGCCAGCACCAAGTATGTGTCCGGCTACGAGCAGTACTTC.

The chain links TRBV10-3 to TRBJ2-6, with D possibly matching TRBD2 (6 bases). The CDR3 spans 14 residues. CDR1 is ENHRY and CDR2 is SYGVKD in the germline V gene. V shed 3 bases and J shed 4 bases, with 7 bases lying between them. In nucleotides, the CDR3 is TGTGCCATCAGTGATGGGGGGGGGGCCAACGTCCTGACTTTC. This translates into CAISDGGGANVLTF.

To note about this clonotype: This likely reflects a read error, since a far larger clone is one base away. The chain recombines TRBV2 with TRBJ2-7; D not certain. CDR3 length: 12 amino acids. Germline V lookup: CDR1 SNHLY, CDR2 FYNNEI. The V end lost 9 bases, the J end lost 0 bases, and 9 bases lay between the germline ends. The CDR3 region is CARSRRSYEQYF. CDR3 in DNA: TGTGCCAGGAGTCGCCGCTCCTACGAGCAGTACTTC. The variable domain in full, completed from reference TRBV2 and TRBJ2-7, reads EPEVTQTPSHQVTQMGQEVILRCVPISNHLYFYWYRQILGQKVEFLVSFYNNEISEKSEIFDDQFSVERPDGSNFTLKIRSTKLEDSAMYFCARSRRSYEQYFGPGTRLTVT.

The chain joins TRBV4-2 to TRBJ1-1; D is unclear. The V gene's germline CDR1 is LGHNA and CDR2 YNFKEQ. Trimming left V 0 bases short and J 0 bases short, with 8 bases between. This CDR3 has 15 residues. The CDR3 reads CASSQDESMNTEAFF. The CDR3 nucleotides read TGTGCCAGCAGCCAAGACGAGAGCATGAACACTGAAGCTTTCTTT.